This T cell receptor beta chain was captured in a study of beta chain features in type 1 diabetes. Study findings and constraints: The study found moderately but significantly shorter TCRB CDR3s in all four CD4+ subsets of Type 1 diabetes patients. The naive, central memory and Treg TCRB repertoires looked more alike in patients than they did in healthy donors.

The whole isolated RNA underwent reverse transcription, so sequencing captured expressed TCRB transcripts. Here immunoSEQ multiplex PCR was the method, and the copy in TCRdb shows in-frame clones only, minus some. The sample holds over 40,000 clones, about 66% seen once. This clone came up a few times. Its target is unknown. The sequenced material came from Tregs from blood. This sequence was found in a young woman with type 1 diabetes.

The CDR3 here is CASTAEAFLHF. CDR3 DNA sequence: TGTGCCAGCACCGCGGAGGCCTTTCTCCACTTT. This chain links TRBV6-6 with TRBJ1-6; D is unresolved. Germline CDR1 is MNHNY and CDR2 is SVGAGI (reference sequence). The CDR3 sequence is 11 residues long. V dropped 7 bases and J dropped 16 bases, with 14 bases sitting between them.